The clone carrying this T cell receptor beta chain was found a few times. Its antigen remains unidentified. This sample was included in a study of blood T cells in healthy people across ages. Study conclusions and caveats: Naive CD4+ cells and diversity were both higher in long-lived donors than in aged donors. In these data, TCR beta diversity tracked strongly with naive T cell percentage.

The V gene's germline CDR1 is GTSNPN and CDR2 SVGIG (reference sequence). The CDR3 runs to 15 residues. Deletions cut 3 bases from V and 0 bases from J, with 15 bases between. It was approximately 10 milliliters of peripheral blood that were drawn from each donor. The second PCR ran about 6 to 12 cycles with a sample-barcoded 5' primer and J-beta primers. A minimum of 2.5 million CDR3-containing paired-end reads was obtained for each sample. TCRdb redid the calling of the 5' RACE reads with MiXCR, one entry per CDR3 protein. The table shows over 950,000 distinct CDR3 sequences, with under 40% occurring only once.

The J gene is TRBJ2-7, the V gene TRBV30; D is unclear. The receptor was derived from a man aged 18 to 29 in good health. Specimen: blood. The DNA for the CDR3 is TGTGCCTGGAGCGAGATAGTAAGAGCCTCCTACGAGCAGTACTTC. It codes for CAWSEIVRASYEQYF.